The 32 T cell receptor beta chains below were found in one sample sequenced in a study of a mutant IDH1 vaccine in newly diagnosed glioma. Here immunoSEQ multiplex PCR was the method, and the copy in TCRdb shows in-frame clones only, minus some. This sample carries around 40,000 clones, 65% to 85% of them seen once, and the ten largest clones take about 2.2%. Sample time point: week 11, during vaccination. The study gave 300 ug of mutant IDH1 20-mer peptide per vaccine dose, with topical imiquimod. No cognate antigen is known for these TCRs. The sequenced sample was PBMCs, obtained from a glioma patient whose treatment included an IDH1 peptide vaccine. Receptor source: a man aged 35 to 55 with glioma.

The chain links TRBV7-2 to TRBJ1-5, with D perhaps TRBD1 (5 bases). The CDR3 has 14 residues. V was clipped by 2 bases and J by 4 bases, with 9 bases between them. CDR1 is SGHTA and CDR2 is FQGNSA in the germline V gene. CDR3 sequence reads: CASSLTRGNQPQHF. CDR3 nucleotide sequence: TGTGCCAGCAGCTTAACCCGGGGGAATCAGCCCCAGCATTTT.

The genes are TRBV7-9 and TRBJ1-5; D may be TRBD1 (5 bases). The CDR3 has 13 residues. Trimming left V 8 bases short and J 4 bases short, with 12 bases between. Germline CDR1 SEHNR, CDR2 FQNEAQ (reference sequence). The CDR3 is CASGGAANQPQHF. The DNA of the CDR3 is TGTGCCAGCGGAGGGGCAGCAAATCAGCCCCAGCATTTT.

This chain joins TRBV6-1 and TRBJ2-2; D remains ambiguous. Germline-derived CDR1 and CDR2 are MNHNS and SASEGT. The CDR3 totals 13 residues. V dropped 4 bases and J dropped 3 bases, with 6 bases sitting between them. The CDR3 DNA reads as TGTGCCAGCAGTGGATCGGACACCGGGGAGCTGTTTTTT. The encoded protein is CASSGSDTGELFF.

The chain employs TRBV19 and TRBJ2-6, with D hard to call. CDR3 size: 15 residues. Trimming removed 3 bases at V and 0 bases at J, with 6 bases between. CDR1 and CDR2 (germline): LNHDA, SQIVND (reference sequence). The CDR3 loop reads CASSMLSSGANVLTF. The DNA of the CDR3 is TGTGCCAGTAGTATGCTCAGCTCTGGGGCCAACGTCCTGACTTTC.

V is TRBV5-6 and J is TRBJ1-1, with TRBD1 matching over 8 bases. The CDR3 spans 14 residues. The V and J ends lost 4 bases and 4 bases, in that order; junction bases with no gene match: 6. Germline V gene sequence: CDR1 SGHDT, CDR2 YYEEEE. CDR3 sequence (DNA): TGTGCCAGCAGCCGAACAGGGGGGAGCACTGAAGCTTTCTTT. This translates into CASSRTGGSTEAFF.

The chain links TRBV5-1 to TRBJ2-1, with 7 bases fitting TRBD1. Germline V CDR1 and CDR2: SGHRS, YFSETQ. Losses at the gene ends were 3 bases for V and 10 bases for J; bases not matched to a gene: 7. The CDR3 is 13 amino acids. CDR3 nucleotides: TGCGCCAGCAGCTCCCGACAGGGCAGGGAGCAGTTCTTC. Amino acids: CASSSRQGREQFF.

This clone showed up just a few times. J is TRBJ2-2 and V is TRBV14, with 7 bases that match TRBD1. The germline V gene has CDR1 SGHDN and CDR2 FVKESK. J lost 5 bases, V lost 1 base, and 4 bases had no gene match. This CDR3 has 15 amino acids. The CDR3 loop is CASSQGQGRTGELFF. CDR3 DNA: TGTGCCAGCAGCCAAGGACAGGGAAGGACCGGGGAGCTGTTTTTT.

The chain recombines TRBV19 with TRBJ2-2, with 13 bases identical to TRBD2. From germline, CDR1 is LNHDA and CDR2 SQIVND (reference sequence). Unmatched junction bases numbered 8, after V lost 4 bases and J lost 9 bases. The CDR3 consists of 16 residues. The CDR3 coding sequence is TGTGCCAGTAGTACGCGACTAGCGGGAGGTCACCGGGAGCTGTTTTTT. Translation gives CASSTRLAGGHRELFF.

The chain employs TRBV7-9 and TRBJ2-1; D is possibly TRBD2 (6 bases). The CDR3 has 15 amino acids. With 2 bases removed from V and 1 base from J, the gap between germline ends came to 9 bases. Germline CDR1 SEHNR, CDR2 FQNEAQ (reference sequence). The CDR3 sequence: CASSLYSGSYNEQFF. DNA of the CDR3: TGTGCCAGCAGCTTATATAGCGGTTCCTACAATGAGCAGTTCTTC.

In regard to this clone: Other DNA sequences in this specimen translate into the identical CDR3. The chain employs TRBV2 and TRBJ2-7, with no clear D. With 7 bases removed from V and 4 bases from J, the gap between germline ends came to 8 bases. The CDR3 is 11 residues long. The germline CDR1 and CDR2 sequences are SNHLY and FYNNEI. As DNA, the CDR3 is TGTGCCAGCACCGGTGCTTACGAGCAGTACTTC. Amino acid sequence: CASTGAYEQYF.

In its sample, this clone was seen once. This chain joins TRBV5-4 and TRBJ2-3, with TRBD2 identical over 9 bases. The germline gives CDR1 SGHNT, CDR2 YYREEE (reference sequence). The V and J ends lost 0 bases and 2 bases, in that order; junction bases with no gene match: 4. The CDR3 covers 16 residues. The CDR3, as DNA: TGTGCCAGCAGCTTGGGGCTAGCGGGACTCACAGATACGCAGTATTTT. It codes for CASSLGLAGLTDTQYF.

This chain links TRBV4-1 with TRBJ2-7; D call uncertain. Looked up from germline, CDR1 is MGHRA and CDR2 is YSYEKL. The CDR3 contains 13 residues. Trimming removed 3 bases from V and 6 bases from J, with 12 bases in between. This chain's CDR3 is CASSQRKGGEQYF. As DNA, the CDR3 is TGCGCCAGCAGCCAGCGTAAGGGCGGCGAGCAGTACTTC.

J is TRBJ2-7 and V is TRBV6-5; no firm D call. The CDR3 is 14 amino acids. Per the germline V gene, CDR1 is MNHEY and CDR2 is SVGAGI. Trimming cost V 2 bases and J 6 bases, with 14 bases left between them. CDR3 nucleotides: TGTGCCAGCAGTTACGGTGGGATTCTGGGCGAGCAGTACTTC. Encoded protein: CASSYGGILGEQYF.

V and J are TRBV5-4 and TRBJ2-2; a possible D gene is TRBD2 (6 bases). Trimming shortened V by 1 base and J by 0 bases, and 10 bases separated the two germline ends. CDR3 length: 16 residues. The germline gives CDR1 SGHNT, CDR2 YYREEE (reference sequence). CDR3 DNA sequence: TGTGCCAGCAGCTTGTACGGGAGTCCGAACACCGGGGAGCTGTTTTTT. This translates into CASSLYGSPNTGELFF. Drawing the rest from reference TRBV5-4 and TRBJ2-2, the complete variable domain is ETGVTQSPTHLIKTRGQQVTLRCSSQSGHNTVSWYQQALGQGPQFIFQYYREEENGRGNFPPRFSGLQFPNYSSELNVNALELDDSALYLCASSLYGSPNTGELFFGEGSRLTVL.

CDR3 in amino acids: CASSYAGGDGAPLHF. CDR3 DNA: TGTGCCAGCAGTTACGCAGGGGGCGATGGAGCACCCCTCCACTTT. The chain carries TRBV6-6 and TRBJ1-6; 8 nucleotides match TRBD1. Germline V gene lookup returns CDR1 MNHNY and CDR2 SVGAGI (reference sequence). J lost 11 bases, V lost 2 bases, and 8 bases had no gene match. The CDR3 loop spans 15 amino acids.

The chain couples TRBV6-5 to TRBJ2-7; D is unclear. Looked up from germline, CDR1 is MNHEY and CDR2 is SVGAGI. The germline V and J ends were trimmed by 5 bases and 5 bases, with 19 bases remaining between them. The CDR3 has 15 amino acids. CDR3 loop: CASSPVRLGINEQYF. CDR3 coding DNA: TGTGCCAGCAGTCCCGTACGTCTGGGGATCAACGAGCAGTACTTC.

The gene calls are TRBV15 and TRBJ1-5; D not certain. This CDR3 region has 12 residues. V lost 5 bases to trimming and J lost 7 bases, with 9 bases between them. Germline CDR1 is LNHNV and CDR2 is YYDKDF (reference sequence). The CDR3 region is CATSPSWQPQHF. CDR3 nucleotide sequence: TGTGCCACCAGCCCCAGTTGGCAGCCCCAGCATTTT.

The chain links TRBV21-1 to TRBJ1-2. TRBV21-1 is marked as a pseudogene. The CDR3 sequence is 17 residues long. In DNA form, the CDR3 reads TGTGCCAGCAGCAAAATCAGTACGAAGGCCCTGGGGAATGGCTACACCTTC. Translation: CASSKISTKALGNGYTF.

The CDR3 here is CASRLSRTRLKPSGGYTF. The CDR3 bases are TGTGCAAGTCGCTTATCCCGAACGCGGTTGAAACCCTCGGGGGGCTACACCTTC. The chain joins TRBV12-2 to TRBJ1-2. TRBV12-2 is annotated as a pseudogene. The CDR3 loop spans 18 amino acids.

CDR3 coding DNA: TGCGCCAGCAGCCAGACAGGGGTTGGTGAAAAACTGTTTTTT. Its translation: CASSQTGVGEKLFF. V and J are TRBV5-1 and TRBJ1-4; 8 nucleotides match TRBD1. Germline V gene sequence: CDR1 SGHRS, CDR2 YFSETQ. Trimming removed 4 bases from V and 7 bases from J; junction bases left unmatched: 6. The CDR3 extends over 14 amino acids. The full variable domain, in which reference TRBV5-1 and TRBJ1-4 provide the parts outside the CDR3, is KAGVTQTPRYLIKTRGQQVTLSCSPISGHRSVSWYQQTPGQGLQFLFEYFSETQRNKGNFPGRFSGRQFSNSRSEMNVSTLELGDSALYLCASSQTGVGEKLFFGSGTQLSVL.

This clone appeared a single time. The V gene is TRBV6-1, the J gene TRBJ1-5, with 7 nucleotides matching TRBD1. Germline values: CDR1 MNHNS, CDR2 SASEGT. The CDR3 runs 13 residues. Germline trimming cut 4 bases from V and 6 bases from J; bases unmatched to any gene: 3. This CDR3 is CASSARGFQPQHF. For the CDR3, the DNA is TGTGCCAGCAGTGCCAGGGGGTTTCAGCCCCAGCATTTT.

This clone was counted once. This chain uses TRBV6-6 with TRBJ1-2; 7 bases are shared with TRBD1. This CDR3 contains 12 residues. Germline lookup yields CDR1 MNHNY and CDR2 SVGAGI (reference sequence). V shed 5 bases and J 6 bases; nucleotides not matched to a gene: 3. The CDR3 sequence: CASSRDSDGYTF. Here the CDR3 DNA reads TGTGCCAGCAGTAGGGACAGTGATGGCTACACCTTC.

The V and J genes are TRBV19 and TRBJ2-1, with D possibly matching TRBD2 (6 bases). This CDR3 spans 14 amino acids. V was shortened by 6 bases and J by 9 bases, with 18 bases between the two germline ends. The germline gives CDR1 LNHDA, CDR2 SQIVND (reference sequence). This CDR3 reads CASRGTGDGGEQFF. In DNA, the CDR3 is TGTGCCAGTAGAGGGACGGGAGATGGCGGTGAGCAGTTCTTC.

The gene calls are TRBV7-2 and TRBJ2-5; 15 bases line up with TRBD2. With V trimmed by 6 bases and J by 5 bases, 4 bases remained unmatched. The CDR3 contains 15 residues. The V gene's germline CDR1 is SGHTA and CDR2 FQGNSA. The CDR3 reads CASRSGTSGRETQYF. Written as DNA, the CDR3 is TGTGCCAGCAGGTCCGGGACTAGCGGGAGGGAGACCCAGTACTTC.

This rearrangement joins TRBV6-5 to TRBJ2-7, with D possibly being TRBD2 (5 bases). Germline CDR1 and CDR2: MNHEY and SVGAGI. Trimming pared 5 bases from V and 3 bases from J, leaving 8 bases between. The CDR3 length is 12 residues. The CDR3 region is CASSTRGYEQYF. CDR3 sequence (DNA): TGTGCCAGCAGTACCCGGGGCTACGAGCAGTACTTC.

The V gene is TRBV5-1, the J gene TRBJ1-2; D unclear. The germline CDR1 and CDR2 sequences are SGHRS and YFSETQ. V lost 0 bases and J lost 2, with 8 bases in between. This CDR3 contains 14 residues. CDR3 DNA: TGCGCCAGCAGCTTGGGGCCCGGAAACTATGGCTACACCTTC. Its protein is CASSLGPGNYGYTF.

The V gene is TRBV10-3, the J gene TRBJ1-1; 7 bases agree with TRBD1. Germline lookup yields CDR1 ENHRY and CDR2 SYGVKD. The trim removed 6 bases at V and 2 bases at J, leaving 6 bases unmatched. This CDR3 contains 14 residues. CDR3 coding DNA: TGTGCCATCAGGACAGGGACGGAAAACACTGAAGCTTTCTTT. Translated: CAIRTGTENTEAFF.

This sequence joins TRBV5-4 and TRBJ2-3; 14 nucleotides align to TRBD2. The ends lost 3 bases at V and 6 bases at J; junction bases unmatched: 6. CDR1 and CDR2 from the germline V gene are SGHNT and YYREEE (reference sequence). The CDR3 is 16 residues long. DNA of the CDR3: TGTGCCAGCAGCTCCACGGGACTAGCGGGAGCGGATACGCAGTATTTT. Translated, it gives CASSSTGLAGADTQYF.

The J gene is TRBJ2-7, the V gene TRBV19; 8 bases map to TRBD1. V gave up 3 bases and J gave up 2 bases; unmatched junction bases: 12. The CDR3 has 17 residues. The V gene's germline CDR1 is LNHDA and CDR2 SQIVND (reference sequence). CDR3 sequence reads: CASSIRTTGTGTYEQYF. In DNA, the CDR3 is TGTGCCAGTAGTATTAGAACCACCGGGACAGGAACCTACGAGCAGTACTTC.

The chain is built from TRBV7-2 and TRBJ2-7, with D tentatively TRBD2 (5 bases). This CDR3 has 14 residues. Per the germline V gene, CDR1 is SGHTA and CDR2 is FQGNSA. Trimming took off 2 bases at V and 3 bases at J, with 11 bases between the two ends. CDR3 loop: CASSLSGSNYEQYF. DNA of the CDR3: TGTGCCAGCAGCTTATCGGGATCAAACTACGAGCAGTACTTC.

The J gene is TRBJ2-7, the V gene TRBV27; possible D gene TRBD2, 6 bases. The CDR3 is 15 amino acids. CDR1 and CDR2 (germline): MNHEY, SMNVEV (reference sequence). Trimming removed 3 bases from V and 0 bases from J, with 12 bases in between. The CDR3 region has the DNA TGTGCCAGCAGTTTGATAGCGGTTAGCTCCTACGAGCAGTACTTC. The encoded protein is CASSLIAVSSYEQYF.

The chain links TRBV6-1 to TRBJ1-2, with a weak D call TRBD1 (5 bases). The CDR3 has 15 residues. Trimming took 4 bases from V and 1 from J, leaving 13 bases between them. Looked up from germline, CDR1 is MNHNS and CDR2 is SASEGT. Here the CDR3 DNA reads TGTGCCAGCAGTGGAAGCTTGACAGTTAACTATGGCTACACCTTC. As protein: CASSGSLTVNYGYTF.